The 8 T cell receptor beta chains below come from one sample, sequenced in a study of cytomegalovirus exposure and HLA in healthy donors. The study ran its PCR with 60 Vbeta and 13 Jbeta primers. Profiled with immunoSEQ multiplex PCR; TCRdb holds only in-frame clones, not every one. Seen here are approximately 110,000 clones, less than 20% observed once, and the top ten hold 1.9%. The sequenced sample was PBMCs. The source of these receptors is a woman under 30 in good health and CMV-seronegative.

There are a few counts of this clone. The chain has TRBV9 and TRBJ2-1; tentatively, D is TRBD2 (5 bases). Germline V gives CDR1 SGDLS, CDR2 YYNGEE. With 3 bases removed from V and 1 base from J, the gap between germline ends came to 11 bases. This CDR3 region has 15 residues. The CDR3 reads CASSGLAQSYNEQFF. CDR3 nucleotide sequence: TGTGCCAGCAGCGGCCTAGCACAGTCCTACAATGAGCAGTTCTTC.

This clone has only a few counts. The chain employs TRBV6-1 and TRBJ1-5; unclear D gene. From germline, CDR1 is MNHNS and CDR2 SASEGT. This CDR3 has 13 amino acids. The V gene lost 3 bases and the J gene lost 5 bases, with 8 bases spanning the gap. As DNA, the CDR3 is TGTGCCAGCAGTGATTTGGCCTATCAGCCCCAGCATTTT. This encodes CASSDLAYQPQHF.

The V gene is TRBV6-5, the J gene TRBJ1-2; 7 bases match TRBD1. The CDR3 contains 14 residues. CDR1 and CDR2 (germline): MNHEY, SVGAGI. J gave up 2 bases and V 5 bases, and 5 bases lay outside the gene matches. The CDR3: CASSNQQGNYGYTF. CDR3 DNA sequence: TGTGCCAGCAGTAATCAACAGGGGAACTATGGCTACACCTTC.

The chain carries TRBV19 and TRBJ2-5, with D perhaps TRBD1 (5 bases). Trimming pared 1 base from V and 1 base from J, leaving 7 bases between. This CDR3 is 14 amino acids long. Per germline, CDR1 LNHDA and CDR2 SQIVND (reference sequence). CDR3 bases: TGTGCCAGTAGTATAGTAAGGGGCCAAGAGACCCAGTACTTC. This encodes CASSIVRGQETQYF.

This sequence joins TRBV28 and TRBJ1-1; D remains unclear. Trimming shortened V by 2 bases and J by 1 base, and 5 bases separated the two germline ends. CDR1 is MDHEN and CDR2 is SYDVKM in the germline V gene. The CDR3 runs 13 residues. The CDR3 nucleotides read TGTGCCAGCAGTTTACCCCAGAACACTGAAGCTTTCTTT. Translation: CASSLPQNTEAFF.

This clone was counted only a few times. The CDR3 here is CASSILAGVTGELFF. The CDR3 coding sequence is TGTGCCAGCAGCATTCTAGCGGGGGTCACCGGGGAGCTGTTTTTT. V and J are TRBV7-9 and TRBJ2-2, with 10 positions matching TRBD2. CDR3 size: 15 residues. The trim removed 5 bases at V and 4 bases at J, leaving 4 bases unmatched. Germline lookup yields CDR1 SEHNR and CDR2 FQNEAQ (reference sequence).

This chain uses TRBV7-6 with TRBJ1-5; tentative D call: TRBD1 (6 bases). The germline V gene has CDR1 SGHVS and CDR2 FNYEAQ. With 1 base removed from V and 5 bases from J, the gap between germline ends came to 12 bases. The CDR3 covers 15 residues. The CDR3: CASSLGQGSDQPQHF. The CDR3 bases are TGTGCCAGCAGCTTAGGCCAGGGGAGCGATCAGCCCCAGCATTTT.

This chain joins TRBV29-1 and TRBJ1-2, with D possibly matching TRBD1 (6 bases). Germline CDR1 SQVTM, CDR2 ANQGSEA. V dropped 6 bases and J dropped 4 bases, with 12 bases sitting between them. CDR3 length: 12 residues. In nucleotides, the CDR3 is TGCAGCGTCGGGGGAGGGGGCTATGGCTACACCTTC. Translated: CSVGGGGYGYTF.